Listed below are T cell receptor beta chains from one sample, sequenced in a study of CD8 T cells in ankylosing spondylitis. TCRdb re-called the 5' RACE reads with MiXCR, one entry per CDR3 protein. The data contain about 440,000 distinct CDR3 sequences, more than 15% of them singletons. The source material was blood, either unsorted or a sorted T cell fraction (not recorded which). These receptors all stem from a male donor with ankylosing spondylitis. Both conserved end residues are part of each CDR3. D genes are given only for firm matches. Size is omitted from some rows. Given values are once, few, many or a class for expanded clones.

clone_size	v_call	j_call	d_call	cdr3_aa	cdr3_nt
NA	TRBV11-2	TRBJ2-5	NA	CASSSGQAPFSREAKTQYF	TGTGCCAGCAGCTCTGGACAGGCCCCCTTTTCGCGGGAGGCGAAGACCCAGTACTTC
NA	TRBV7-3	TRBJ1-1	NA	CASSLSALAAEAFF	TGTGCCAGCAGCTTAAGTGCCTTGGCGGCTGAAGCTTTCTTT
NA	TRBV12-3/TRBV12-4	TRBJ2-1	TRBD2	CASSETSHHLNEQFF	TGTGCCAGCAGTGAGACTAGCCATCATCTCAATGAGCAGTTCTTC
few	TRBV6-1	TRBJ2-7	TRBD2	CASSTGTSGTYEQYF	TGTGCCAGCAGTACCGGGACTAGCGGGACATACGAGCAGTACTTC
NA	TRBV27	TRBJ1-2	TRBD1	CASKGQYYGYTF	TGTGCCAGCAAGGGACAGTACTATGGCTACACCTTC
NA	TRBV2	TRBJ1-1	TRBD1	CASSNRGVNTEAFF	TGTGCCAGCAGTAACAGGGGGGTGAACACTGAAGCTTTCTTT
many	TRBV12-3/TRBV12-4	TRBJ1-1	NA	CASSRAEGFTEAFF	TGTGCCAGCAGCAGGGCGGAAGGGTTCACTGAAGCTTTCTTT
NA	TRBV3-1	TRBJ1-1	NA	CASSQVGLTEAFF	TGTGCCAGCAGCCAAGTGGGGTTAACTGAAGCTTTCTTT
few	TRBV7-9	TRBJ1-2	NA	CASSPQGYEDGYTF	TGTGCCAGCAGCCCTCAGGGGTATGAGGATGGCTACACCTTC
NA	TRBV25-1	TRBJ1-1	TRBD1	CASSKQGTKTFF	TGTGCCAGCAGCAAACAGGGGACCAAGACTTTCTTT
NA	TRBV5-1	TRBJ1-2	NA	CASSLGPLGNYGYTF	TGCGCCAGCAGCTTAGGACCCCTAGGAAACTATGGCTACACCTTC
few	TRBV6-1	TRBJ2-3	NA	CASPQGGTDTQYF	TGTGCCAGCCCACAAGGGGGGACAGATACGCAGTATTTT
many	TRBV2	TRBJ1-1	NA	CASSESGFRSTEAFF	TGTGCCAGCAGTGAAAGCGGTTTTAGGAGCACTGAAGCTTTCTTT
few	TRBV28	TRBJ1-2	NA	CASSLTVAKGGYTF	TGTGCCAGCAGCTTAACAGTGGCTAAGGGTGGCTACACCTTC
NA	TRBV28	TRBJ2-5	NA	CASSSGRSQETQYF	TGTGCCAGCAGTTCGGGACGGAGCCAAGAGACCCAGTACTTC
NA	TRBV29-1	TRBJ2-7	TRBD1	CSVATGQGMGNEQYF	TGCAGCGTCGCTACGGGACAGGGGATGGGGAACGAGCAGTACTTC
many	TRBV5-1	TRBJ2-1	NA	CASSLRGDEQFF	TGCGCCAGCAGCTTAAGGGGGGATGAGCAGTTCTTC
NA	TRBV7-9	TRBJ2-5	TRBD1	CASSKTGGYQETQYF	TGTGCCAGCAGCAAAACAGGGGGATATCAAGAGACCCAGTACTTC
NA	TRBV3-1	TRBJ2-2	TRBD2	CASSPETSGNTGELFF	TGTGCCAGCAGCCCCGAAACTAGCGGTAACACCGGGGAGCTGTTTTTT
few	TRBV20-1	TRBJ1-6	NA	CSARRPDSPLHF	TGCAGTGCTAGAAGACCGGATTCACCCCTCCACTTT
many	TRBV5-1	TRBJ2-3	NA	CASSSGHRTDTQYF	TGCGCCAGCAGCTCGGGACATCGCACAGATACGCAGTATTTT
few	TRBV3-1	TRBJ2-3	TRBD1	CASSRGGRVMDTQYF	TGTGCCAGCAGTCGAGGGGGCCGAGTTATGGATACGCAGTATTTT
many	TRBV5-1	TRBJ2-6	TRBD1	CASSLRQGVSGANVLTF	TGCGCCAGCAGCTTGCGACAGGGGGTATCTGGGGCCAACGTCCTGACTTTC
few	TRBV18	TRBJ2-2	NA	CASSPGTVGELFF	TGTGCCAGCTCACCAGGGACGGTCGGGGAGCTGTTTTTT
many	TRBV3-1	TRBJ2-1	TRBD2	CASSRWTSGGADEQFF	TGTGCCAGCAGCCGGTGGACTAGCGGGGGGGCGGATGAGCAGTTCTTC
many	TRBV5-1	TRBJ2-1	NA	CASSPQSALSGHSYNEQFF	TGCGCCAGCAGCCCCCAGTCAGCCCTTAGCGGTCACTCCTACAATGAGCAGTTCTTC
NA	TRBV4-2	TRBJ1-3	TRBD1	CASSHDRDSGNTIYF	TGTGCCAGCAGCCATGACAGGGACTCTGGAAACACCATATATTTT
few	TRBV2	TRBJ1-2	NA	CASSEEGEPGSYTF	TGTGCCAGCAGTGAGGAGGGGGAGCCCGGGAGCTACACCTTC